The clone carrying this TCR beta chain was recorded once. Its antigen is still unknown. This table comes from immunoSEQ multiplex PCR, and its TCRdb copy is limited to in-frame clones, with some not included. The sample lists about 2.1 million clones; just over 90% were seen once. This CDR3 spans 14 amino acids. V was cut by 3 bases and J by 10 bases, with 19 bases left in between. Germline values: CDR1 SGHDT, CDR2 YYEEEE. This specimen comes from a study of shared clonotypes between healthy human individuals. Overall study context: Per-donor plates numbered three CD4 naive, three CD4 memory, two CD8 naive and one CD8 memory. Study results and limitations: The authors expected sequencing depth to affect clonotype sharing among donors. Of the naive CD4 clonotypes, about 5.4% were shared across a few donors.

Terminally differentiated effector memory CD45RA+ cells were excluded from the naive CD8 cells, which were CD45RO-negative and positively selected for CCR7. The chain recombines TRBV5-6 with TRBJ1-1; D gene unclear. Specimen: naive CD8+ T cells from PBMCs. This TCR came from a man aged 18 to 35 in good health. Some clones in this sample may be carry-over from other donors' samples. The CDR3 loop is CASSSPGENARAFF. The CDR3, as DNA: TGTGCCAGCAGCTCCCCCGGGGAGAATGCTAGAGCTTTCTTT.